This passage covers 27 T cell receptor beta chains from one sample sequenced in a study of blood T cell repertoires in COVID-19. The assay was immunoSEQ multiplex PCR, and TCRdb's table has in-frame clones only and misses some. The sample records fewer than 250,000 clones, 85% being singletons. The sequenced material came from peripheral blood. The receptors were gathered from a woman aged 55-69 years with active or convalescent COVID-19.

This sequence joins TRBV19 and TRBJ2-3, with 7 bases aligning to TRBD1. The CDR3 runs 15 residues. CDR1 is LNHDA, CDR2 SQIVND, per germline (reference sequence). With V trimmed by 5 bases and J by 4 bases, 9 bases remained unmatched. The CDR3 protein is CASSDIGGLADTQYF. The DNA for the CDR3 is TGTGCCAGTAGTGATATAGGGGGCCTGGCAGATACGCAGTATTTT.

This clone appeared once. The rearrangement uses TRBV5-4 and TRBJ1-2; 11 positions agree with TRBD1. Germline V gene sequence: CDR1 SGHNT, CDR2 YYREEE (reference sequence). The CDR3 is 14 amino acids. With V trimmed by 3 bases and J by 4 bases, 2 bases remained unmatched. The CDR3, as DNA: TGTGCCAGCAGCTCTGGACAGGGGGCCTATGGCTACACCTTC. This gives the protein CASSSGQGAYGYTF.

The chain is built from TRBV5-6 and TRBJ2-1, with D possibly TRBD2 on 5 matching bases. V gave up 4 bases and J gave up 0 bases, with 14 bases separating them. CDR3 length: 16 amino acids. The germline gives CDR1 SGHDT, CDR2 YYEEEE. The CDR3 DNA sequence: TGTGCCAGCAGCCCCCGGGGTTTTGGCTCCTACAATGAGCAGTTCTTC. Translating gives CASSPRGFGSYNEQFF.

This chain uses TRBV3-1 (or the pseudogene TRBV3-2) with TRBJ2-1; 8 positions agree with TRBD2. Germline loops: CDR1 LGHDT, CDR2 YNNKEL (reference sequence). Unmatched junction bases numbered 7, after V lost 0 bases and J lost 6 bases. The CDR3 sequence is 16 residues long. CDR3 bases: TGTGCCAGCAGCCAAGAAGGCAGCGGGAGCCCCAATGAGCAGTTCTTC. Amino acids: CASSQEGSGSPNEQFF.

The rearrangement uses TRBV29-1 and TRBJ2-1; a possible D gene is TRBD1 (5 bases). The V gene's germline CDR1 is SQVTM and CDR2 ANQGSEA. The CDR3 covers 11 residues. Trimming stripped 4 bases from V and 6 bases from J, with 7 bases between. DNA for the CDR3: TGCAGCGTTGCCCAGGGCAATGAGCAGTTCTTC. It encodes CSVAQGNEQFF.

The chain carries TRBV10-1 and TRBJ1-1; 7 bases fit TRBD1. Germline values: CDR1 WNHNN, CDR2 SYGVQD (reference sequence). There are 15 residues in the CDR3. The J segment lost 1 base and the V segment lost 2 bases, leaving 4 bases of the junction unmatched. CDR3 DNA: TGCGCCAGCAGTGAGGACAGGGATAAGAACACTGAAGCTTTCTTT. Its translation: CASSEDRDKNTEAFF.

V and J are TRBV29-1 and TRBJ1-1; D unresolved. CDR3 length equals 10 residues. With 7 bases removed from V and 4 bases from J, the gap between germline ends came to 7 bases. CDR1 SQVTM and CDR2 ANQGSEA come from the germline V gene. The CDR3 DNA reads as TGCAGCGCTAGAGGCACTGAAGCTTTCTTT. It codes for CSARGTEAFF.

Remarks on this clone: Other DNA variants within this sample encode the same CDR3. The genes are TRBV5-4 and TRBJ1-4; weak D call: TRBD1 (6 bases). Germline values: CDR1 SGHNT, CDR2 YYREEE (reference sequence). V was pared by 0 bases and J by 5 bases, with 8 bases between. This CDR3 is 14 amino acids long. Here the CDR3 reads CASSLDRANEKLFF. CDR3 sequence (DNA): TGTGCCAGCAGCTTGGACAGGGCGAATGAAAAACTGTTTTTT.

This clone has just one count. CDR3: CASAHRGTTEAFF. The CDR3 coding sequence is TGTGCCAGCGCCCACAGGGGGACCACTGAAGCTTTCTTT. The V call is TRBV14, the J call TRBJ1-1; 8 bases fit TRBD1. J was trimmed by 4 bases and V by 8 bases; bases with no gene match: 6. Per germline, CDR1 SGHDN and CDR2 FVKESK. The CDR3 length is 13 residues.

Comment on this clone: The identical CDR3 is also encoded by other nucleotide sequences in the sample. The chain couples TRBV7-9 to TRBJ1-1; a weak D match, TRBD1 (5 bases). The germline CDR1 and CDR2 sequences are SEHNR and FQNEAQ (reference sequence). The V end was cut by 0 bases, the J end by 1 base, with 6 bases between. CDR3 length: 14 residues. The CDR3 region has the DNA TGTGCCAGCAGCTTAGCAGGACAGAACACTGAAGCTTTCTTT. Its protein product is CASSLAGQNTEAFF.

The chain uses TRBV10-3 and TRBJ2-5; 9 nucleotides line up with TRBD2. Trimming took 0 bases from V and 5 from J; bases not matched to a gene: 7. CDR1 and CDR2 from the germline V gene are ENHRY and SYGVKD. The CDR3 length is 16 residues. The CDR3 coding sequence is TGTGCCATCAGTGAGTCTGGCGGGGGGGCCCAGGAGACCCAGTACTTC. Its translation: CAISESGGGAQETQYF.

This chain links TRBV5-8 with TRBJ2-3; 7 bases are a match to TRBD2. The V gene end was trimmed by 7 bases and the J gene end by 2 bases; junction bases not matched to a gene: 19. The CDR3 covers 18 residues. The germline V gene has CDR1 SGHTS and CDR2 YDEGEE. The CDR3 DNA is TGTGCCAGCCTCGACGTAAGCGTAAGGCTAGCGGACACAGATACGCAGTATTTT. Protein product: CASLDVSVRLADTDTQYF.

This clone was counted once. The J gene is TRBJ2-1, the V gene TRBV19, with 11 bases that match TRBD1. CDR3 length: 18 residues. Germline V CDR1 and CDR2: LNHDA, SQIVND (reference sequence). The V segment lost 4 bases and the J segment 10 bases; nucleotides outside the gene matches: 18. This CDR3 is CASSTTDPGQGDSGEQFF. CDR3 nucleotides: TGTGCCAGTAGTACTACGGATCCGGGACAGGGGGACTCAGGGGAGCAGTTCTTC.

The chain couples TRBV6-1 to TRBJ1-2; TRBD1 aligns across 10 bases. The CDR3 extends over 16 amino acids. CDR1 is MNHNS and CDR2 is SASEGT in the germline V gene. Trimming cost V 2 bases and J 6 bases; bases outside gene matches: 9. CDR3 protein: CASSEPPDRGRDGYTF. In DNA, the CDR3 is TGTGCCAGCAGTGAACCTCCCGACAGGGGGCGGGATGGCTACACCTTC.

The chain recombines TRBV4-1 with TRBJ2-7; the D gene is possibly TRBD1 (6 bases). The CDR3 runs to 15 residues. From germline, CDR1 is MGHRA and CDR2 YSYEKL. V was shortened by 1 base and J by 3 bases, with 13 bases between the two germline ends. CDR3 DNA sequence: TGCGCCAGCAGCCAAGCCCAGGGGTTTTACTACGAGCAGTACGTC. The encoded protein is CASSQAQGFYYEQYV.

The chain carries TRBV6-5 and TRBJ1-6, with no clear D. The CDR3 runs 13 residues. The V end lost 7 bases, the J end lost 4 bases, and 8 bases lay between the germline ends. The germline gives CDR1 MNHEY, CDR2 SVGAGI. The CDR3 sequence: CASNSFYNSPLHF. The DNA of the CDR3 is TGTGCCAGCAATAGCTTTTATAATTCACCCCTCCACTTT.

The chain joins TRBV19 to TRBJ1-1; 8 positions match TRBD1. In germline, CDR1 is LNHDA, CDR2 SQIVND (reference sequence). This CDR3 comprises 15 residues. J lost 2 bases, V lost 5 bases, and 7 bases had no gene match. CDR3 residues: CASSRGQGINTEAFF. Here the CDR3 DNA reads TGTGCCAGTAGTCGTGGACAGGGTATAAACACTGAAGCTTTCTTT. Together with reference TRBV19 and TRBJ1-1, the CDR3 gives the full variable domain: DGGITQSPKYLFRKEGQNVTLSCEQNLNHDAMYWYRQDPGQGLRLIYYSQIVNDFQKGDIAEGYSVSREKKESFPLTVTSAQKNPTAFYLCASSRGQGINTEAFFGQGTRLTVV.

This chain uses TRBV7-3 with TRBJ2-7; D remains ambiguous. The V gene's germline CDR1 is SGHTA and CDR2 FQGTGA. This CDR3 region has 15 residues. V was clipped by 0 bases and J by 0 bases, with 9 bases between them. The CDR3: CASSLTAESSYEQYF. In nucleotides, the CDR3 is TGTGCCAGCAGCTTAACTGCGGAGAGCTCCTACGAGCAGTACTTC.

This clone came up a few times. V and J are TRBV5-4 and TRBJ2-5; 12 bases agree with TRBD2. The junction had 16 bases not matched to a gene; V was cut back by 8 bases and J by 2 bases. Germline assignment: CDR1 SGHNT and CDR2 YYREEE (reference sequence). This CDR3 has 18 residues. CDR3 amino acids: CASPLRALLAGGQETQYF. As DNA, the CDR3 is TGTGCCAGTCCTCTGAGGGCGCTACTAGCGGGGGGACAAGAGACCCAGTACTTC.

The rearrangement uses TRBV7-8 and TRBJ1-5; D unresolved. CDR3 length: 14 amino acids. Trimming removed 0 bases from V and 0 bases from J, with 3 bases in between. CDR1 SGHVS and CDR2 FQNEAQ come from the germline V gene. The CDR3 loop reads CASSLALSNQPQHF. The DNA of the CDR3 is TGTGCCAGCAGCTTAGCCCTTAGCAATCAGCCCCAGCATTTT.

This CDR3 is CAGVSGRSYNEQFF. The CDR3 DNA reads TGTGCCGGGGTAAGCGGGCGGTCCTACAATGAGCAGTTCTTC. The V and J genes are TRBV7-2 and TRBJ2-1, with D tentatively TRBD2 (6 bases). The CDR3 runs 14 residues. Germline V CDR1 and CDR2: SGHTA, FQGNSA. V was pared by 11 bases and J by 1 base, with 15 bases between. Drawing the rest from reference TRBV7-2 and TRBJ2-1, the complete variable domain is GAGVSQSPSNKVTEKGKDVELRCDPISGHTALYWYRQSLGQGLEFLIYFQGNSAPDKSGLPSDRFSAERTGGSVSTLTIQRTQQEDSAVYLCAGVSGRSYNEQFFGPGTRLTVL.

The V and J genes are TRBV11-2 and TRBJ2-1; 8 bases match TRBD2. The CDR3 extends over 16 amino acids. V trimming: 6 bases; J trimming: 3 bases; junction bases outside the gene matches: 10. Germline values: CDR1 SGHAT, CDR2 FQNNGV. The CDR3 loop is CASSRGGPSGYNEQFF. CDR3 bases: TGTGCCAGCAGTCGGGGGGGGCCTAGCGGCTACAATGAGCAGTTCTTC.

This clone turned up a few times. V is TRBV2 and J is TRBJ2-7; 9 bases fit TRBD2. This CDR3 spans 15 amino acids. Germline V lookup: CDR1 SNHLY, CDR2 FYNNEI. The trim removed 6 bases at V and 3 bases at J, leaving 9 bases unmatched. CDR3 region: CASRGSWTSDYEQYF. In nucleotides, the CDR3 is TGTGCCAGCAGGGGCTCCTGGACTAGCGACTACGAGCAGTACTTC.

The chain is built from TRBV10-3 and TRBJ1-1; TRBD1 is a possible D gene (6 bases). The CDR3 loop spans 15 amino acids. Germline lookup yields CDR1 ENHRY and CDR2 SYGVKD. Trimming shortened V by 5 bases and J by 7 bases, and 20 bases separated the two germline ends. CDR3 sequence: CAISPYLDSLIEAFF. The CDR3 DNA is TGTGCCATCAGTCCCTATTTGGACAGTCTAATTGAAGCTTTCTTT.

The V and J genes are TRBV19 and TRBJ1-4; D is unclear. From germline, CDR1 is LNHDA and CDR2 SQIVND (reference sequence). V was pared by 6 bases and J by 0 bases, with 11 bases between. The CDR3 spans 15 residues. CDR3 coding DNA: TGTGCCAGTAGCGCTGACATTGCAACTAATGAAAAACTGTTTTTT. Its protein is CASSADIATNEKLFF.

This clone occurred a few times. This chain links TRBV6-4 with TRBJ1-2; TRBD1 might be the D (5 bases). The CDR3 has 16 amino acids. The germline V gene encodes CDR1 MRHNA and CDR2 SNTAGT. V was cut by 3 bases and J by 4 bases, with 18 bases left in between. The CDR3 here is CASSEYQGSPSYGYTF. The CDR3 nucleotides are TGTGCCAGCAGTGAATATCAGGGATCCCCCTCCTATGGCTACACCTTC.

This chain joins TRBV27 and TRBJ2-7; possibly TRBD2 for D (5 bases). This CDR3 spans 15 amino acids. Germline assignment: CDR1 MNHEY and CDR2 SMNVEV (reference sequence). V was clipped by 6 bases and J by 4 bases, with 19 bases between them. CDR3 nucleotides: TGTGCCAGCAGCCTAGAAGGAGGACCTGGGTACGAGCAGTACGTC. Its protein product is CASSLEGGPGYEQYV.